This T cell receptor (beta chain) comes out of a study of early T cells in non-severe SARS-CoV-2 infection. Study observations and caveats: In VDJdb matching, anti-spike CD8 responses were favored while private and CD4 specificities went missing.

There are 12 residues in the CDR3. Trimming cost V 4 bases and J 1 base, with 5 bases left between them. The germline V gene has CDR1 GTSNPN and CDR2 SVGIG (reference sequence). Separate cDNA molecules each had unique molecular identifiers attached to them. TCRdb independently ran MiXCR on the 5' RACE reads; one entry per CDR3 protein. Of approximately 110,000 distinct CDR3 sequences listed, 14% to 15% are singletons. A few counts support this clonotype. Its specificity is not known. The chain couples TRBV30 to TRBJ1-3; TRBD1 might be the D (5 bases). Sequencing was carried out using whole blood. This TCR came from an adult who was a healthcare worker with PCR-confirmed SARS-CoV-2 infection or an uninfected control (not recorded which). CDR3 nucleotide sequence: TGTGCCTGGACAGGGTCTGGAAACACCATATATTTT. This encodes CAWTGSGNTIYF.